Only a few counts were recorded for the clone carrying this T cell receptor beta chain. This record belongs to a study of blood T cell repertoires in COVID-19. This CDR3 has 16 residues. The V and J ends lost 1 base and 9 bases respectively, with 18 bases between them. Germline assignment: CDR1 MNHEY and CDR2 SVGAGI. Here immunoSEQ multiplex PCR was the method, and the copy in TCRdb shows in-frame clones only, minus some. Of a few hundred thousand clones in the sample, around nine tenths are singletons; the top ten hold around 0.99%. This chain joins TRBV6-5 and TRBJ1-4; D may be TRBD1 (5 bases). The sequencing input was peripheral blood. This TCR was recovered from a woman aged 40 to 50 who had recovered from COVID-19. The chain's CDR3 is CASSYFAGGDAQKLFF. Written as DNA, the CDR3 is TGTGCCAGCAGTTACTTTGCCGGGGGGGACGCTCAAAAACTGTTTTTT.